These 30 T cell receptor beta chains came from one sample sequenced in a study of OX40 agonist ivuxolimab in advanced cancers. Sequenced by immunoSEQ multiplex PCR; TCRdb stores in-frame clones only, minus some. Counted here are some 97,000 clones, 75% to 95% occurring once; the ten biggest clones make up around 0.31%. This specimen was CD4+ or CD8+ T cells sorted from blood, taken in a trial of the OX40 agonist ivuxolimab. The receptors were gathered from an adult with an advanced solid tumor such as melanoma, head and neck, liver or kidney cancer.

The V gene is TRBV6-5, the J gene TRBJ2-5, with D perhaps assigned TRBD1 or TRBD2 (5 bases each). The CDR3 extends over 15 amino acids. V lost 0 bases and J lost 5, with 13 bases in between. Germline CDR1 reads MNHEY; CDR2 reads SVGAGI. The chain's CDR3 is CASSYSPGTGETQYF. The CDR3 DNA follows: TGTGCCAGCAGTTACTCTCCGGGGACCGGGGAGACCCAGTACTTC.

The rearrangement joins TRBV27 to TRBJ1-2, with no clear D. This CDR3 contains 13 residues. The germline CDR1 and CDR2 sequences are MNHEY and SMNVEV (reference sequence). The V end lost 5 bases, the J end lost 2 bases, and 9 bases lay between the germline ends. The chain's CDR3 is CASSEWRNYGYTF. CDR3 DNA: TGTGCCAGCAGTGAGTGGAGGAACTATGGCTACACCTTC.

The V call is TRBV18, the J call TRBJ1-6; no clear D. CDR3 length: 13 amino acids. Germline V gene sequence: CDR1 KGHSH, CDR2 LQKENI. V was pared by 3 bases and J by 8 bases, with 8 bases between. The CDR3 loop reads CASSPAQDSPLHF. CDR3 DNA sequence: TGTGCCAGCTCACCTGCCCAGGATTCACCCCTCCACTTT.

The rearrangement uses TRBV5-4 and TRBJ2-1; 11 nucleotides match TRBD2. The V gene's germline CDR1 is SGHNT and CDR2 YYREEE (reference sequence). The V gene end was trimmed by 3 bases and the J gene end by 8 bases; junction bases not matched to a gene: 7. The CDR3 extends over 15 amino acids. The CDR3 DNA is TGTGCCAGCAGCTCGGGACTAGCGGCTTTCGATGAGCAGTTCTTC. Residues: CASSSGLAAFDEQFF.

This clone showed up just once. The chain is built from TRBV2 and TRBJ2-7; 11 positions match TRBD1. From germline, CDR1 is SNHLY and CDR2 FYNNEI. The CDR3 spans 14 residues. The trim removed 3 bases at V and 3 bases at J, leaving 1 base unmatched. Written as DNA, the CDR3 is TGTGCCAGCAGTGATGGGACAGGGGGCTACGAGCAGTACTTC. As protein: CASSDGTGGYEQYF.

The gene calls are TRBV5-1 and TRBJ2-2; D gene unclear. The CDR3 has 13 amino acids. The germline V and J ends were trimmed by 4 bases and 6 bases, with 10 bases remaining between them. Germline-derived CDR1 and CDR2 are SGHRS and YFSETQ. CDR3 sequence: CASSPAPPGELFF. The DNA of the CDR3 is TGCGCCAGCAGCCCCGCCCCCCCCGGGGAGCTGTTTTTT.

The chain carries TRBV5-6 and TRBJ1-1; tentative D call: TRBD1 (6 bases). Germline V CDR1 and CDR2: SGHDT, YYEEEE. CDR3 size: 16 residues. V lost 0 bases to trimming and J lost 4 bases, with 16 bases between them. The CDR3 loop reads CASSLALDSPGTEAFF. Written as DNA, the CDR3 is TGTGCCAGCAGCTTGGCCCTGGACAGTCCCGGCACTGAAGCTTTCTTT.

This chain links TRBV5-4 with TRBJ2-2; D may be TRBD2 (5 bases). This CDR3 contains 14 residues. Germline-derived CDR1 and CDR2 are SGHNT and YYREEE (reference sequence). V was trimmed by 9 bases and J by 4 bases, leaving 16 bases between them. CDR3 protein: CATTARGGTGELFF. Here the CDR3 DNA reads TGTGCCACCACTGCACGGGGTGGCACCGGGGAGCTGTTTTTT.

The gene calls are TRBV18 and TRBJ2-1; 12 nucleotides match TRBD2. Germline lookup yields CDR1 KGHSH and CDR2 LQKENI. The CDR3 is 15 amino acids. V dropped 3 bases and J dropped 6; count of bases not matched to a gene: 3. The DNA of the CDR3 is TGTGCCAGCTCACCGCTGACTAGCGGGGGCAATGAGCAGTTCTTC. Protein product: CASSPLTSGGNEQFF.

This chain joins TRBV28 and TRBJ1-2, with D perhaps TRBD1 (6 bases). Between the trimmed V and J ends, which lost 4 bases and 8 bases, there was a span of 11 bases. This CDR3 is 12 amino acids long. The germline V gene has CDR1 MDHEN and CDR2 SYDVKM. CDR3: CASSSRGDGYTF. The DNA for the CDR3 is TGTGCCAGCAGTTCCAGGGGAGACGGCTACACCTTC.

This clone was seen only once. This chain uses TRBV7-2 with TRBJ2-7, with 16 bases identical to TRBD2. J was trimmed by 1 base and V by 5 bases; bases with no gene match: 2. This CDR3 spans 16 amino acids. The germline V gene has CDR1 SGHTA and CDR2 FQGNSA. CDR3 sequence (DNA): TGTGCCAGCAGCACGGGACTAGCGGGAGGGTCCTACGAGCAGTACTTC. Protein: CASSTGLAGGSYEQYF.

This clone appeared once. The chain couples TRBV9 to TRBJ2-7, with a tentative D call TRBD1 (5 bases). CDR3 length equals 12 residues. Trimming shortened V by 4 bases and J by 0 bases, and 5 bases separated the two germline ends. Germline V CDR1 and CDR2: SGDLS, YYNGEE. CDR3 protein: CASSRGSYEQYF. The CDR3, as DNA: TGTGCCAGCAGCAGGGGCTCCTACGAGCAGTACTTC.

J is TRBJ1-2 and V is TRBV19, with 9 nucleotides matching TRBD1. The trim removed 7 bases at V and 0 bases at J, leaving 12 bases unmatched. CDR1 and CDR2 (germline): LNHDA, SQIVND (reference sequence). This CDR3 has 17 residues. The chain's CDR3 is CASTPPGQGTPNYGYTF. CDR3 DNA: TGTGCCAGTACCCCCCCGGGACAGGGCACCCCTAACTATGGCTACACCTTC.

The rearrangement uses TRBV6-6 and TRBJ2-2; 9 bases map to TRBD1. CDR1 MNHNY and CDR2 SVGAGI come from the germline V gene (reference sequence). This CDR3 is 16 amino acids long. Trimming cost V 0 bases and J 5 bases; bases outside gene matches: 4. The CDR3 DNA sequence: TGTGCCAGCAGTTACTCGAGGGGACAGGGAACCGGGGAGCTGTTTTTT. It is translated as CASSYSRGQGTGELFF.

This clone was detected once. The chain recombines TRBV5-6 with TRBJ2-5; no definite D call. Looked up from germline, CDR1 is SGHDT and CDR2 is YYEEEE. The V and J ends lost 2 bases and 5 bases respectively, with 16 bases between them. The CDR3 extends over 15 amino acids. The CDR3, as DNA: TGTGCCAGCAGCTTTCGGTTAGGGCTGGCGGAGACCCAGTACTTC. Residues: CASSFRLGLAETQYF.

The chain combines TRBV5-1 with TRBJ2-3; 7 bases fit TRBD1. J was trimmed by 2 bases and V by 4 bases; bases with no gene match: 7. This CDR3 is 15 amino acids long. Germline CDR1 reads SGHRS; CDR2 reads YFSETQ. The CDR3 loop reads CASSTQTGTTDTQYF. The DNA of the CDR3 is TGCGCCAGCAGCACGCAGACAGGGACCACAGATACGCAGTATTTT.

The chain couples TRBV29-1 to TRBJ2-7, with 7 bases that match TRBD1. The CDR3 length is 13 residues. V trimming: 6 bases; J trimming: 5 bases; junction bases outside the gene matches: 10. From germline, CDR1 is SQVTM and CDR2 ANQGSEA. The CDR3 region has the DNA TGCAGCGTGGGATTGGGACAGTTTAACGAGCAGTACTTC. Translation: CSVGLGQFNEQYF.

The rearrangement uses TRBV7-6 and TRBJ2-3; D tentatively reads TRBD1 or TRBD2 (6 bases each). Trimming removed 11 bases from V and 3 bases from J, with 15 bases in between. Germline loops: CDR1 SGHVS, CDR2 FNYEAQ. This CDR3 has 13 residues. CDR3 region: CAVGRRGTDTQYF. The CDR3 bases are TGTGCCGTTGGTAGGAGGGGGACAGATACGCAGTATTTT.

The V call is TRBV10-3, the J call TRBJ2-2; D is perhaps TRBD2 (6 bases). The CDR3 runs to 16 residues. V lost 1 base and J 5 bases, leaving 14 bases between the germline ends. CDR1 and CDR2 from the germline V gene are ENHRY and SYGVKD. In DNA form, the CDR3 reads TGTGCCATCAGTGAGTTTGGAGGGAGGACTACCGGGGAGCTGTTTTTT. This encodes CAISEFGGRTTGELFF.

The V call is TRBV7-2, the J call TRBJ1-2; D not certain. The V and J ends lost 1 base and 7 bases respectively, with 13 bases between them. Germline V CDR1 and CDR2: SGHTA, FQGNSA. This CDR3 has 14 amino acids. The chain's CDR3 is CASSLEGSSAGYTF. Written as DNA, the CDR3 is TGTGCCAGCAGCTTAGAAGGGTCCAGTGCTGGCTACACCTTC. The entire variable domain, with the rest obtained from reference TRBV7-2 and TRBJ1-2, is as follows: GAGVSQSPSNKVTEKGKDVELRCDPISGHTALYWYRQSLGQGLEFLIYFQGNSAPDKSGLPSDRFSAERTGGSVSTLTIQRTQQEDSAVYLCASSLEGSSAGYTFGSGTRLTVV.

The chain uses TRBV7-2 and TRBJ2-2, with 7 bases identical to TRBD2. This CDR3 contains 17 residues. V gave up 0 bases and J gave up 3 bases; unmatched junction bases: 7. The germline V gene encodes CDR1 SGHTA and CDR2 FQGNSA. In DNA form, the CDR3 reads TGTGCCAGCAGCTTAGCGAGGGCTAGCGGAGACACCGGGGAGCTGTTTTTT. It translates to CASSLARASGDTGELFF. The complete variable domain, with remaining parts taken from reference TRBV7-2 and TRBJ2-2, reads GAGVSQSPSNKVTEKGKDVELRCDPISGHTALYWYRQSLGQGLEFLIYFQGNSAPDKSGLPSDRFSAERTGGSVSTLTIQRTQQEDSAVYLCASSLARASGDTGELFFGEGSRLTVL.

The genes are TRBV7-9 and TRBJ2-7, with D perhaps TRBD2 (6 bases). V lost 1 base and J lost 7, with 17 bases in between. The germline gives CDR1 SEHNR, CDR2 FQNEAQ (reference sequence). The CDR3 runs 15 residues. This chain's CDR3 is CASSLGGGAAGEQYF. In DNA form, the CDR3 reads TGTGCCAGCAGCTTAGGGGGCGGGGCCGCGGGAGAGCAGTACTTC.

The genes are TRBV7-9 and TRBJ2-7, with D uncertain. The ends were cut back, 3 bases at V and 5 bases at J, with 5 bases in the middle. Germline CDR1 is SEHNR and CDR2 is FQNEAQ (reference sequence). The CDR3 sequence is 11 residues long. The CDR3 is CASSFSHEQYF. CDR3 sequence (DNA): TGTGCCAGCAGCTTTTCCCACGAGCAGTACTTC. Full variable domain (remainder filled in from reference TRBV7-9 and TRBJ2-7): DTGVSQNPRHKITKRGQNVTFRCDPISEHNRLYWYRQTLGQGPEFLTYFQNEAQLEKSRLLSDRFSAERPKGSFSTLEIQRTEQGDSAMYLCASSFSHEQYFGPGTRLTVT.

In its sample, this clone was seen once. The chain has TRBV6-6 and TRBJ2-3; D gene unclear. Germline V lookup: CDR1 MNHNY, CDR2 SVGAGI (reference sequence). The CDR3 extends over 11 amino acids. Trimming took 5 bases from V and 2 from J, leaving 2 bases between them. The CDR3 DNA reads TGTGCCAGCAGTCCCACAGATACGCAGTATTTT. It codes for CASSPTDTQYF.

The V call is TRBV19, the J call TRBJ2-1; 11 bases line up with TRBD1. The V gene end was trimmed by 7 bases and the J gene end by 6 bases; junction bases not matched to a gene: 5. Germline V CDR1 and CDR2: LNHDA, SQIVND (reference sequence). The CDR3 consists of 14 residues. The CDR3, as DNA: TGTGCCAGTAACCCGGGACAGGGGGGCAATGAGCAGTTCTTC. Amino acids: CASNPGQGGNEQFF. Drawing the rest from reference TRBV19 and TRBJ2-1, the complete variable domain is DGGITQSPKYLFRKEGQNVTLSCEQNLNHDAMYWYRQDPGQGLRLIYYSQIVNDFQKGDIAEGYSVSREKKESFPLTVTSAQKNPTAFYLCASNPGQGGNEQFFGPGTRLTVL.

V and J are TRBV2 and TRBJ2-7; 14 bases agree with TRBD2. The trim removed 6 bases at V and 5 bases at J, leaving 12 bases unmatched. Germline CDR1 is SNHLY and CDR2 is FYNNEI. This CDR3 is 17 amino acids long. CDR3 residues: CASRPGTSGRGIHEQYF. DNA of the CDR3: TGTGCCAGCAGGCCCGGGACTAGCGGGAGAGGGATCCACGAGCAGTACTTC.

This sequence joins TRBV5-1 and TRBJ2-2; maybe TRBD2 (5 bases). V lost 4 bases and J lost 5, with 18 bases in between. Germline CDR1 and CDR2: SGHRS and YFSETQ. This CDR3 comprises 16 residues. This CDR3 is CASSLTRLSRTGELFF. CDR3 in DNA: TGCGCCAGCAGCCTTACTAGACTTTCGCGAACCGGGGAGCTGTTTTTT.

V and J are TRBV19 and TRBJ1-1; D gene unclear. This CDR3 has 12 amino acids. CDR1 is LNHDA and CDR2 is SQIVND in the germline V gene (reference sequence). The germline V and J ends were trimmed by 5 bases and 4 bases, with 8 bases remaining between them. DNA of the CDR3: TGTGCCAGTAGTCAGGAGGTCACTGAAGCTTTCTTT. Amino acids: CASSQEVTEAFF.

This clone was seen only a few times. The chain has TRBV7-8 and TRBJ1-2; the match to TRBD1 covers 7 bases. With V trimmed by 5 bases and J by 2 bases, 5 bases remained unmatched. Germline V CDR1 and CDR2: SGHVS, FQNEAQ. The CDR3 runs to 14 residues. Here the CDR3 reads CASSRGQRNYGYTF. The CDR3 nucleotides are TGTGCCAGCAGCAGGGGACAGCGGAACTATGGCTACACCTTC.

The chain combines TRBV19 with TRBJ2-1; 8 bases align to TRBD2. CDR3 length: 13 residues. Germline-derived CDR1 and CDR2 are LNHDA and SQIVND (reference sequence). The J segment lost 7 bases and the V segment lost 6 bases, leaving 5 bases of the junction unmatched. CDR3 coding DNA: TGTGCCAGTAGCGCCTTAGCGGGAAATGAGCAGTTCTTC. Translated, it gives CASSALAGNEQFF.